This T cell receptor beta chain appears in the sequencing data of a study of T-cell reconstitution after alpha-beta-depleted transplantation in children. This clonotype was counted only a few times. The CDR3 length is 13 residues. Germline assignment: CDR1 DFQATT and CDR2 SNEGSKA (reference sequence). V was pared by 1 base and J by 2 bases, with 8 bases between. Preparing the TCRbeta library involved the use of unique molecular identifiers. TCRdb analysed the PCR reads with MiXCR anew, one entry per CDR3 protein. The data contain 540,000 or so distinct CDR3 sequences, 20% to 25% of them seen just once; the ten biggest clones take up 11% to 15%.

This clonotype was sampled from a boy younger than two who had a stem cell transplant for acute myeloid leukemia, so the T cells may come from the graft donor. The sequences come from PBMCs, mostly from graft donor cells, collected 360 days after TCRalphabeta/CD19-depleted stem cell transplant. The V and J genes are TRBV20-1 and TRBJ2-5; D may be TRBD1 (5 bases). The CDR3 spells CSARGQLQETQYF. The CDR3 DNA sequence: TGCAGTGCTAGAGGACAGCTACAAGAGACCCAGTACTTC.